The text below deals with one T cell receptor (beta chain). Its antigen is unidentified. This sample was taken from a study of T cell responses to AZD1222 COVID-19 vaccine. Study results and caveats: Sampling captured repertoires only after the peak T cell response. Regions left unmutated in variants are reportedly the target of nearly half of spike-specific TCRs.

Clones were sequenced by immunoSEQ multiplex PCR, and TCRdb holds only the in-frame ones, with some missing. The repertoire consists of 100,000 to 150,000 clones, with just over 85% occurring once and the leading ten covering under 9%. V lost 7 bases to trimming and J lost 5 bases; unmatched junction nucleotides: 4. The V gene's germline CDR1 is MNHEY and CDR2 SVGAGI. The CDR3 is made up of 12 amino acids. This sequence was found in an adult in good health. V usage is TRBV6-5 and J usage is TRBJ2-5; 7 nucleotides match TRBD2. Sequences were derived from peripheral blood, sampled on day 0 of AZD1222 vaccination. DNA for the CDR3: TGTGCCAGCAAACGGGAGGCGGAGACCCAGTACTTC. Translation: CASKREAETQYF.